This T cell receptor (beta chain) derives from a study of Ad26.COV2.S vaccination and SARS-CoV-2 variants. Study-level points and caveats: Reportedly, after vaccination the spike-specific CD8+ and CD4+ T cell responses displayed substantial breadth.

Produced via immunoSEQ multiplex PCR; TCRdb's table is partial and in-frame only. Among fewer than 300,000 clones, around 87% were seen once, and the ten largest hold less than 3.5%. The treatment here: around 19 received Ad26.COV2.S at low or high dose, single or two shots; roughly 5 received placebo; per-sample allocation not given. Collection of samples fell on day 63 after the first vaccine or placebo injection. Note on this clone: No antigen is known for it. Other DNA sequences in this specimen translate into the identical CDR3.

The V end was cut by 2 bases, the J end by 5 bases, with 3 bases between. The CDR3 contains 11 residues. Germline CDR1 KGHSH, CDR2 LQKENI. The rearrangement joins TRBV18 to TRBJ2-5; D uncertain. The source was peripheral blood, collected in a trial of Ad26.COV2.S vaccine versus placebo. This TCR derives from a person between 18 and 65 years old who received the Ad26.COV2.S COVID-19 vaccine or a placebo. The CDR3 sequence: CASSPEETQYF. The CDR3 nucleotides are TGTGCCAGCTCACCAGAGGAGACCCAGTACTTC.